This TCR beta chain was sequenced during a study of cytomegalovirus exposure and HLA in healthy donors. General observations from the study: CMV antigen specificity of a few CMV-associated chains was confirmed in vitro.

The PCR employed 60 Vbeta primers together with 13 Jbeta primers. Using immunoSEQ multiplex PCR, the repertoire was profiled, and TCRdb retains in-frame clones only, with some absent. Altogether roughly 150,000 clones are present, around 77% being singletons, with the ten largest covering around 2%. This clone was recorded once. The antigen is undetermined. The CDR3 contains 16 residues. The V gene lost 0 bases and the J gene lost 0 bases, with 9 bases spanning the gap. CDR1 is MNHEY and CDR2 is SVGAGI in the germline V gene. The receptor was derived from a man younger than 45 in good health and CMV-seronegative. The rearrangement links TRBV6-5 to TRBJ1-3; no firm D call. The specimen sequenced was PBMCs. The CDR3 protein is CASSYSQVSSGNTIYF. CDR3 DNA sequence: TGTGCCAGCAGTTACTCTCAAGTGAGCTCTGGAAACACCATATATTTT.